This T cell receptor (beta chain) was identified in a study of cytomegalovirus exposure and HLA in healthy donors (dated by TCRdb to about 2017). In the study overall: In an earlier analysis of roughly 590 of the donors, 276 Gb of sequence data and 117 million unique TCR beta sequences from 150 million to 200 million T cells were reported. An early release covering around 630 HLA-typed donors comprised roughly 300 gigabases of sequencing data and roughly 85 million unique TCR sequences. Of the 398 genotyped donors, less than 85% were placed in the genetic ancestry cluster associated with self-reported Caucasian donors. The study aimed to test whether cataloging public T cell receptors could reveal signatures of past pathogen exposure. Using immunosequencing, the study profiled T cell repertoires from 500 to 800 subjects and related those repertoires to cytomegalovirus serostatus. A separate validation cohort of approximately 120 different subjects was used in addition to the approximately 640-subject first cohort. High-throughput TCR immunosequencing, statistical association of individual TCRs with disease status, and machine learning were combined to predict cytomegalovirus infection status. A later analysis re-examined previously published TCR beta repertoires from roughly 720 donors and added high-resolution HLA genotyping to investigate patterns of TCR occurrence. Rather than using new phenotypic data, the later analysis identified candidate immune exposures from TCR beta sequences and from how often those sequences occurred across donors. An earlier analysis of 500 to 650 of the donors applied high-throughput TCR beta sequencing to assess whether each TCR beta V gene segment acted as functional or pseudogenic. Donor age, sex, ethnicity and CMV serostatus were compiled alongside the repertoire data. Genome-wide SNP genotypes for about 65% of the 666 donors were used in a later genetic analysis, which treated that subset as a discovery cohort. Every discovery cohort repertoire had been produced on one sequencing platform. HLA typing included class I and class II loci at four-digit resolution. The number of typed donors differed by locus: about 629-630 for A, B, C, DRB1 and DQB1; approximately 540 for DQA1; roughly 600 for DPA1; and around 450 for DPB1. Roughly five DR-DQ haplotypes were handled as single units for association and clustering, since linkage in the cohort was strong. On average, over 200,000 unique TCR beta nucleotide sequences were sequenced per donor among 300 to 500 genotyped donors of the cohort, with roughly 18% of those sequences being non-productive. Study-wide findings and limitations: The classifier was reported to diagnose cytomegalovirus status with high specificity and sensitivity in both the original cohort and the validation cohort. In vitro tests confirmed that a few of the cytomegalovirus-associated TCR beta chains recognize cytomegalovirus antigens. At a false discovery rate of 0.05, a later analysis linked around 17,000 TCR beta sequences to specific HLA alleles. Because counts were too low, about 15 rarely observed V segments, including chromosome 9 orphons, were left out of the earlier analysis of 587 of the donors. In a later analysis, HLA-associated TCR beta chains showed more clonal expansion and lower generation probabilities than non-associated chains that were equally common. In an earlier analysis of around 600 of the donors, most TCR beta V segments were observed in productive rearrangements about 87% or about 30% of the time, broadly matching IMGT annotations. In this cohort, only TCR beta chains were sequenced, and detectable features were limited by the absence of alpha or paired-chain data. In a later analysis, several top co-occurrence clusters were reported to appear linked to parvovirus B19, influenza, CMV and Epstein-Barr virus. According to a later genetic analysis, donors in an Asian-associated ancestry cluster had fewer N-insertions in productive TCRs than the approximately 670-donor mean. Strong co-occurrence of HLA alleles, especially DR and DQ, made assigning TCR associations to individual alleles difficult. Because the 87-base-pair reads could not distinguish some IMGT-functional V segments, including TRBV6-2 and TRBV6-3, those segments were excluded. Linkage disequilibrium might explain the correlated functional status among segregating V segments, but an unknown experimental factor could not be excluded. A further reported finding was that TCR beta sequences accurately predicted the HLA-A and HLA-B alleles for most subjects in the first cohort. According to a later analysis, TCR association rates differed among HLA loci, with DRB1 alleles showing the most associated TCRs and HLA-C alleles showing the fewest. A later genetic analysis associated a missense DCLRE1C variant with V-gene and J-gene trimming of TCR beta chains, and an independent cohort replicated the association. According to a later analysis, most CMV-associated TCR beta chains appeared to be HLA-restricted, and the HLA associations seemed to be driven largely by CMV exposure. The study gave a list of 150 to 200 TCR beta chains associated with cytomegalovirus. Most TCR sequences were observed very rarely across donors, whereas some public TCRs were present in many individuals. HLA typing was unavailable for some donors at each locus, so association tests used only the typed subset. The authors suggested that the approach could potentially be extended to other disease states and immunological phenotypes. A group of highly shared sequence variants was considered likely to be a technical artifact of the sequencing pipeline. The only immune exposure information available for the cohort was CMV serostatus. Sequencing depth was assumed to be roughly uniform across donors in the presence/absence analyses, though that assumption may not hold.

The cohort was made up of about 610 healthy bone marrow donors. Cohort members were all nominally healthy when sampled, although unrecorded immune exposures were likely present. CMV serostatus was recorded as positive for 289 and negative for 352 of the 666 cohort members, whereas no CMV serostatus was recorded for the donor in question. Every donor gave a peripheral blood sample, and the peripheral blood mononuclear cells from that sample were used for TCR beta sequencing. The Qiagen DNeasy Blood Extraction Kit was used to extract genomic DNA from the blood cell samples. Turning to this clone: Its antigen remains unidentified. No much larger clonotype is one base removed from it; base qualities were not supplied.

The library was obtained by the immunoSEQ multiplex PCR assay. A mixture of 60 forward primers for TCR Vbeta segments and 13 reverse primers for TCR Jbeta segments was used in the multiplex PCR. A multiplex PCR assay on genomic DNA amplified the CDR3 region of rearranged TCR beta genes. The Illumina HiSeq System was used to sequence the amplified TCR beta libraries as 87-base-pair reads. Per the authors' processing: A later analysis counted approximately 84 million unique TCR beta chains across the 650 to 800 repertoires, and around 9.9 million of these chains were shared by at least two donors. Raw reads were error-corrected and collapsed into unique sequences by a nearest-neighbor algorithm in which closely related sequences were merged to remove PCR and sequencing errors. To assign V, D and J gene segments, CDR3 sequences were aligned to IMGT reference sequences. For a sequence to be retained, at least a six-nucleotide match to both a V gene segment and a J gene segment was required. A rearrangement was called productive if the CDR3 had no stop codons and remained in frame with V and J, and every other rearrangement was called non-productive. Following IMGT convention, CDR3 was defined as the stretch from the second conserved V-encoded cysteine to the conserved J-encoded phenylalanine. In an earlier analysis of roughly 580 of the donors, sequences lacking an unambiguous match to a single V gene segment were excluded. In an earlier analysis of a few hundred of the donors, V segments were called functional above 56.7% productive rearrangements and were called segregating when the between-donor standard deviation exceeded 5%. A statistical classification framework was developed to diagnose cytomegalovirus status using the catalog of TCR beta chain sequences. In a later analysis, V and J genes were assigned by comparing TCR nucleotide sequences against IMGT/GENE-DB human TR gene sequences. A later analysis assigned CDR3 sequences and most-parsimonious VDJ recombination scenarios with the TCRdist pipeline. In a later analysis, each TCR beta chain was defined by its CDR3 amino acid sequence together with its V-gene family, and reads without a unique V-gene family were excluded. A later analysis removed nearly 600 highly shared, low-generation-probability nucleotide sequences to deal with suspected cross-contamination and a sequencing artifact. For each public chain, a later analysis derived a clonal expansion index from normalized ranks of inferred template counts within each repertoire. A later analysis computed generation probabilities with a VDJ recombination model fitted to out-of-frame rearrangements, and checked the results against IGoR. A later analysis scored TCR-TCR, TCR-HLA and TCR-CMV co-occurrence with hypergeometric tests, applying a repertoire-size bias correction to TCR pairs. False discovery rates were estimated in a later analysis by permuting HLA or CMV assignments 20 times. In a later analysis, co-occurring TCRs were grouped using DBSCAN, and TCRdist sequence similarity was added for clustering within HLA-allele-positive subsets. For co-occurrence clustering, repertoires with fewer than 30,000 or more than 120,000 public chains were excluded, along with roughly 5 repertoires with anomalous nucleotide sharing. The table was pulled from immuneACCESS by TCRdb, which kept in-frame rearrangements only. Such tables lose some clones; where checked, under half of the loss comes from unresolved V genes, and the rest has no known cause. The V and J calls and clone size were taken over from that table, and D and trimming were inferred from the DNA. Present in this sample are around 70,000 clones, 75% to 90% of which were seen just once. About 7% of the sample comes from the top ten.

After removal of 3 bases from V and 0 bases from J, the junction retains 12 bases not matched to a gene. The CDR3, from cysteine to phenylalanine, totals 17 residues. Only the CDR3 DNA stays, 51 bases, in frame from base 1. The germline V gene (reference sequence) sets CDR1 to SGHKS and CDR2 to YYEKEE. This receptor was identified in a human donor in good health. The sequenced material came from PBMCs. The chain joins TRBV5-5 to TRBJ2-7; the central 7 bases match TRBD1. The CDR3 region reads CASSSPTGTDSSYEQYF. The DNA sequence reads TGTGCCAGCAGCTCCCCAACCGGGACAGATAGCTCCTACGAGCAGTACTTC.